This TCR beta chain was captured in a study of cytomegalovirus exposure and HLA in healthy donors. Losses at the gene ends were 3 bases for V and 4 bases for J; bases not matched to a gene: 6. The CDR3 is 15 amino acids. Germline V gene data show CDR1 as ENHRY and CDR2 as SYGVKD. General study findings and limits: CMV serostatus was the only recorded immune exposure for donors.

PCR involved 60 Vbeta and 13 Jbeta primers. The data were produced by immunoSEQ multiplex PCR, yet TCRdb's version contains in-frame clones alone and is incomplete. The repertoire consists of about 160,000 clones, with 81% occurring once and the leading ten covering 1.5% to 2%. This clone is a singleton in its sample. Its target is unknown. The specimen was PBMCs. The rearrangement joins TRBV10-3 to TRBJ2-7; 10 bases are shared with TRBD1. The TCR comes from a woman aged 18-29 years in good health and CMV-seronegative. CDR3 sequence reads: CAISEFRQGAYEQYF. CDR3 bases: TGTGCCATCAGTGAATTTAGACAGGGGGCGTACGAGCAGTACTTC.